One and the same sample provided the 21 T cell receptor beta chains below, sequenced in a study of blood T cell repertoires in COVID-19. Generated by immunoSEQ multiplex PCR, the TCRdb table keeps only in-frame clones and is missing some. The sample contains tens of thousands of clones, around 84% of which appear only once. The sample taken for sequencing was peripheral blood. Every receptor here comes from a human donor in a cohort sampled during active COVID-19.

The chain has TRBV2 and TRBJ1-2; D is undetermined. This CDR3 contains 14 residues. Trimming took off 2 bases at V and 7 bases at J, with 14 bases between the two ends. The germline gives CDR1 SNHLY, CDR2 FYNNEI. This chain's CDR3 is CASSERRLGGGYTF. The DNA of the CDR3 is TGTGCCAGCAGTGAACGTAGGCTGGGAGGTGGCTACACCTTC.

V gene TRBV19 combines with J gene TRBJ1-1; TRBD1 is a possible D gene (5 bases). CDR1 is LNHDA and CDR2 is SQIVND in the germline V gene (reference sequence). Between the trimmed V and J ends, which lost 8 bases and 2 bases, there was a span of 18 bases. CDR3 length: 15 residues. Here the CDR3 reads CASAHGAGFNTEAFF. CDR3 sequence (DNA): TGTGCCAGTGCCCATGGGGCGGGATTTAACACTGAAGCTTTCTTT.

This chain uses TRBV2 with TRBJ1-1; D is ambiguous. Germline V gene data show CDR1 as SNHLY and CDR2 as FYNNEI. Trimming shortened V by 11 bases and J by 6 bases, and 13 bases separated the two germline ends. This CDR3 region has 11 residues. CDR3 DNA: TGTGCCGGTCGAACCTACGCTGAAGCTTTCTTT. Protein: CAGRTYAEAFF.

This rearrangement joins TRBV5-4 to TRBJ1-6; 9 bases fit TRBD1. The J segment lost 4 bases and the V segment lost 9 bases, leaving 2 bases of the junction unmatched. From germline, CDR1 is SGHNT and CDR2 YYREEE (reference sequence). The CDR3 sequence is 13 residues long. The CDR3 region has the DNA TGTGCCATCGGGACAGGGTATAATTCACCCCTCCACTTT. Translation gives CAIGTGYNSPLHF.

The rearrangement uses TRBV4-1 and TRBJ2-7, with 11 bases matching TRBD2. The CDR3 spans 15 residues. Germline trimming cut 4 bases from V and 6 bases from J; bases unmatched to any gene: 8. Germline V gives CDR1 MGHRA, CDR2 YSYEKL. CDR3 bases: TGCGCCAGCAGCCGTACTAGCGGGAGTCGGGGCGAGCAGTACTTC. Translation gives CASSRTSGSRGEQYF.

The V call is TRBV27, the J call TRBJ1-5, with D perhaps matching TRBD1 (6 bases). V lost 6 bases to trimming and J lost 6 bases, with 15 bases between them. The CDR3 extends over 14 amino acids. In germline, CDR1 is MNHEY, CDR2 SMNVEV (reference sequence). As DNA, the CDR3 is TGTGCCAGCAGCCCTATGGGGGCGAGTCAGCCCCAGCATTTT. Translated, it gives CASSPMGASQPQHF.

The chain links TRBV6-5 to TRBJ1-6; 8 nucleotides match TRBD1. Germline-derived CDR1 and CDR2 are MNHEY and SVGAGI. The J segment lost 9 bases and the V segment lost 0 bases, leaving 4 bases of the junction unmatched. This CDR3 comprises 15 residues. The CDR3: CASSYSGQDGSPLHF. CDR3 DNA sequence: TGTGCCAGCAGTTACTCGGGACAGGATGGTTCACCCCTCCACTTT.

This chain connects TRBV27 to TRBJ2-7; the D gene is possibly TRBD1 (6 bases). The CDR3 is made up of 14 amino acids. V gave up 5 bases and J gave up 5 bases, with 16 bases separating them. Germline loops: CDR1 MNHEY, CDR2 SMNVEV (reference sequence). The CDR3 DNA is TGTGCCAGCAGTGGTACAGGGTATGTTGACGAGCAGTACTTC. It specifies CASSGTGYVDEQYF.

This clone occurred once. The chain carries TRBV5-1 and TRBJ2-1; D uncertain. Germline V gene sequence: CDR1 SGHRS, CDR2 YFSETQ. The CDR3 runs to 13 residues. The V end was cut by 4 bases, the J end by 10 bases, with 15 bases between. The CDR3 here is CASSILGFGEQFF. Here the CDR3 DNA reads TGCGCCAGCAGCATCCTAGGTTTTGGGGAGCAGTTCTTC.

This rearrangement joins TRBV28 to TRBJ1-5; maybe TRBD1 (5 bases). V lost 7 bases to trimming and J lost 0 bases, with 13 bases between them. Germline-derived CDR1 and CDR2 are MDHEN and SYDVKM. The CDR3 is made up of 15 amino acids. In DNA, the CDR3 is TGTGCCAGCAAGCTAGGGGTGGATAGCAATCAGCCCCAGCATTTT. Translated: CASKLGVDSNQPQHF.

The V gene is TRBV28, the J gene TRBJ2-7, with TRBD1 matching 8 bases. Germline V gives CDR1 MDHEN, CDR2 SYDVKM. This CDR3 has 17 amino acids. With V trimmed by 1 base and J by 5 bases, 13 bases remained unmatched. The CDR3 spells CASSLLGSGTGTDEQYF. The DNA of the CDR3 is TGTGCCAGCAGTTTATTAGGGTCGGGGACAGGCACGGACGAGCAGTACTTC.

The V gene is TRBV5-4, the J gene TRBJ2-5, with 13 nucleotides matching TRBD2. Per the germline V gene, CDR1 is SGHNT and CDR2 is YYREEE (reference sequence). The CDR3 is 16 residues long. The junction had 4 bases not matched to a gene; V was cut back by 4 bases and J by 1 base. This CDR3 reads CASSPRLAGGQETQYF. The DNA for the CDR3 is TGTGCCAGCAGCCCCAGACTAGCGGGGGGCCAAGAGACCCAGTACTTC.

This chain connects TRBV19 to TRBJ1-5, with D unclear. V dropped 1 base and J dropped 5 bases, with 12 bases sitting between them. Germline CDR1 is LNHDA and CDR2 is SQIVND (reference sequence). This CDR3 region has 15 residues. The CDR3 nucleotides are TGTGCCAGTAGTATAGGTGTGGCAGGTGATCAGCCCCAGCATTTT. Residues: CASSIGVAGDQPQHF.

The V call is TRBV30, the J call TRBJ1-2; tentative D call: TRBD1 (5 bases). Trimming shortened V by 4 bases and J by 6 bases, and 15 bases separated the two germline ends. The germline CDR1 and CDR2 sequences are GTSNPN and SVGIG (reference sequence). The CDR3 contains 13 residues. The CDR3 coding sequence is TGTGCCTGGACCGTATCCGGGGGTAATGGCTACACCTTC. Encoded protein: CAWTVSGGNGYTF.

The V gene is TRBV3-1 (or the pseudogene TRBV3-2), the J gene TRBJ1-3, with TRBD1 matching over 7 bases. With V trimmed by 8 bases and J by 4 bases, 8 bases remained unmatched. The CDR3 runs 14 residues. Germline V gives CDR1 LGHDT, CDR2 YNNKEL (reference sequence). This chain's CDR3 is CASLLEGAGNTIYF. The DNA of the CDR3 is TGTGCCAGCCTCTTGGAGGGGGCCGGAAACACCATATATTTT.

The chain combines TRBV7-2 with TRBJ2-5; 8 positions match TRBD1. V shed 8 bases, J shed 0 bases, and the junction held 11 bases outside the gene matches. Germline V lookup: CDR1 SGHTA, CDR2 FQGNSA. There are 16 residues in the CDR3. The CDR3 DNA reads as TGTGCCAGCTCCGCCGGGACAGGATACAACCAAGAGACCCAGTACTTC. Translation: CASSAGTGYNQETQYF.

The chain employs TRBV28 and TRBJ2-7; TRBD1 matches at 11 bases. V lost 5 bases, J lost 6 bases, and 12 bases stayed unmatched. Germline V CDR1 and CDR2: MDHEN, SYDVKM. This CDR3 is built from 16 residues. The chain's CDR3 is CASSAGLWTGGGEQYF. In nucleotides, the CDR3 is TGTGCCAGCAGTGCGGGCCTCTGGACAGGGGGCGGCGAGCAGTACTTC.

The V gene is TRBV5-1, the J gene TRBJ2-3; D remains unclear. Germline V gene lookup returns CDR1 SGHRS and CDR2 YFSETQ. Trimming pared 4 bases from V and 4 bases from J, leaving 16 bases between. The length of the CDR3 is 15 residues. The CDR3 DNA follows: TGCGCCAGCAGCCCGGCAGGTCTGACCCCAGATACGCAGTATTTT. It codes for CASSPAGLTPDTQYF.

This clone was seen a single time. V usage is TRBV9 and J usage is TRBJ2-7; TRBD1 is a possible D gene (6 bases). Trimming cost V 9 bases and J 1 base, with 20 bases left between them. Germline CDR1 and CDR2: SGDLS and YYNGEE. This CDR3 is 15 amino acids long. As DNA, the CDR3 is TGTGCCATTACACCCGGCGGCAGGGGTTCCTACGAGCAGTACTTC. Encoded protein: CAITPGGRGSYEQYF.

J is TRBJ2-7 and V is TRBV27; 8 nucleotides agree with TRBD1. Germline V gene data show CDR1 as MNHEY and CDR2 as SMNVEV (reference sequence). The CDR3 consists of 13 residues. J gave up 6 bases and V 4 bases, and 5 bases lay outside the gene matches. CDR3 loop: CASSSNTGGEQYF. The CDR3 DNA reads as TGTGCCAGCAGTTCGAATACAGGGGGCGAGCAGTACTTC.

Only one count was recorded for this clone. The V call is TRBV19, the J call TRBJ2-5; D is possibly TRBD2 (5 bases). The germline V gene encodes CDR1 LNHDA and CDR2 SQIVND (reference sequence). The CDR3 is 15 residues long. Trimming stripped 0 bases from V and 2 bases from J, with 10 bases between. CDR3 residues: CASSIEAGGQETQYF. DNA for the CDR3: TGTGCCAGTAGTATAGAGGCGGGTGGGCAAGAGACCCAGTACTTC. The full variable domain, in which reference TRBV19 and TRBJ2-5 provide the parts outside the CDR3, is DGGITQSPKYLFRKEGQNVTLSCEQNLNHDAMYWYRQDPGQGLRLIYYSQIVNDFQKGDIAEGYSVSREKKESFPLTVTSAQKNPTAFYLCASSIEAGGQETQYFGPGTRLLVL.